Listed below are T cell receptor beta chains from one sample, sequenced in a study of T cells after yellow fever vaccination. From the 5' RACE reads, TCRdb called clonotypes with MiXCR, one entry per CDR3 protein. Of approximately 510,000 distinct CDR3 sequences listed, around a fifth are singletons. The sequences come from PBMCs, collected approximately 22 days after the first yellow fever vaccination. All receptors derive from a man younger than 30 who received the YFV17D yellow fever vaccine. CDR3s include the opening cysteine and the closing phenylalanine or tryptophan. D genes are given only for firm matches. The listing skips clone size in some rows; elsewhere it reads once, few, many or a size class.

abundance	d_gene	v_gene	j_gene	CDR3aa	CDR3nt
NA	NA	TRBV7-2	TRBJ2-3	CASELQGADTQYF	TGTGCCAGCGAATTACAGGGCGCAGATACGCAGTATTTT
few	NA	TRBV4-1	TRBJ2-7	CASSQGQATAYEQYF	TGCGCCAGCAGCCAGGGCCAGGCAACGGCCTACGAGCAGTACTTC
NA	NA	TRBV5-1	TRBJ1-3	CASSLQGSPYSGNTIYF	TGCGCCAGCAGCTTGCAGGGCAGCCCTTATTCTGGAAACACCATATATTTT
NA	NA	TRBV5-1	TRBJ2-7	CASSQDLLSSAEQYF	TGCGCCAGCAGTCAGGACCTACTTTCTTCCGCCGAGCAGTACTTC
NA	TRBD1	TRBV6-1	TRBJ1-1	CASSPRTGEYTEAFF	TGTGCCAGCAGTCCTCGGACAGGGGAATACACTGAAGCTTTCTTT
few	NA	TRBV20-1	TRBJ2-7	CSASGIQGNYYEQYF	TGCAGTGCTAGTGGCATCCAGGGGAATTATTACGAGCAGTACTTC
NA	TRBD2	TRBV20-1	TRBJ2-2	CSASERGFPRGELFF	TGCAGTGCTAGCGAGCGGGGTTTCCCCCGCGGGGAGCTGTTTTTT
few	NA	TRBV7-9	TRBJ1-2	CASSYEPGTRYTF	TGTGCCAGCAGCTACGAACCCGGGACACGCTACACCTTC
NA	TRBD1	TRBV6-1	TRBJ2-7	CASRATGGSSYEQYF	TGTGCCAGCAGGGCGACAGGGGGGAGCTCCTACGAGCAGTACTTC
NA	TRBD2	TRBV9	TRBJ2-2	CASAGGAETGELFF	TGTGCCAGCGCGGGGGGCGCGGAAACCGGGGAGCTGTTTTTT
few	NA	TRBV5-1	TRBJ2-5	CASSLSSQTQYF	TGCGCCAGCAGCCTCTCGAGCCAGACCCAGTACTTC
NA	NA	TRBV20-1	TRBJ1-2	CSAETRGNYGYTF	TGCAGTGCCGAGACCCGGGGAAACTATGGCTACACCTTC
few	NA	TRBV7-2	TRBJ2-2	CASSSSWATGELFF	TGTGCCAGCAGCTCGTCGTGGGCCACCGGGGAGCTGTTTTTT
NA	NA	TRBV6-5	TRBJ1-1	CASSYSTSGTSEAFF	TGTGCCAGCAGTTACTCGACTAGTGGGACTTCTGAAGCTTTCTTT
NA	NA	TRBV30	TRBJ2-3	CAWSVQKLSTDTQYF	TGTGCCTGGAGTGTACAGAAGCTTTCCACAGATACGCAGTATTTT
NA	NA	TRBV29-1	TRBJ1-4	CSVSSGVGEKLFF	TGCAGCGTGTCCTCAGGGGTCGGGGAAAAACTGTTTTTT
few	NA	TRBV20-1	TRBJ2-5	CSASFGIQETQYF	TGCAGTGCTAGTTTCGGTATCCAAGAGACCCAGTACTTC
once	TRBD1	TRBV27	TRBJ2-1	CASSSPGQTTMKQFF	TGTGCCAGCAGTTCCCCGGGACAGACTACAATGAAGCAGTTCTTC
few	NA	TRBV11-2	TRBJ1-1	CASSLNFGARRANTEAFF	TGTGCCAGCAGCTTAAATTTCGGGGCGAGGCGGGCGAACACTGAAGCTTTCTTT
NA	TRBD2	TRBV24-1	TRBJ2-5	CATSGKRGGPKTQYF	TGTGCCACCAGTGGCAAGCGGGGGGGCCCGAAGACCCAGTACTTC
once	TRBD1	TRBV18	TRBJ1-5	CASSLTGGESNQPQHF	TGTGCCAGCTCACTCACAGGGGGCGAGAGCAATCAGCCCCAGCATTTT
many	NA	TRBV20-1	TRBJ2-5	CSARAAGGVGETQYF	TGCAGTGCTAGGGCGGCCGGTGGGGTAGGAGAGACCCAGTACTTC
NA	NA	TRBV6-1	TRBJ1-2	CASSEGGTYGYTF	TGTGCCAGCAGTGAGGGGGGGACCTATGGCTACACCTTC
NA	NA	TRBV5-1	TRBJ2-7	CASSEGGPISLYEQYF	TGCGCCAGCAGCGAAGGGGGACCGATTTCGCTTTACGAGCAGTACTTC
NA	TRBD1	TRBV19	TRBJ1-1	CASNDRGPWDTEAFF	TGTGCCAGTAACGACAGGGGGCCGTGGGACACTGAAGCTTTCTTT
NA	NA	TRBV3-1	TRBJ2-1	CASSQPAPIYNEQFF	TGTGCCAGCAGCCAACCCGCCCCCATATACAATGAGCAGTTCTTC
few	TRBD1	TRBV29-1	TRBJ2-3	CSADRGHGDTQYF	TGCAGCGCCGACAGGGGTCACGGAGATACGCAGTATTTT
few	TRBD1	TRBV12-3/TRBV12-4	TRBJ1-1	CASSPRQGTAFF	TGTGCCAGCAGTCCTAGACAGGGGACGGCTTTCTTT
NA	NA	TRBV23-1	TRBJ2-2	CASSPRARGPGELFF	TGCGCCAGCAGTCCGAGGGCCCGGGGGCCCGGGGAGCTGTTTTTT
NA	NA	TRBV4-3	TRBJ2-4	CASSQTREPGNIQYF	TGCGCCAGCAGCCAGACTCGGGAGCCAGGAAACATTCAGTACTTC
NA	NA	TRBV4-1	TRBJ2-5	CASSYRDTQETQYF	TGCGCCAGCAGCTACCGGGACACACAAGAGACCCAGTACTTC
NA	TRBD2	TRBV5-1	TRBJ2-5	CASSGRGETQYF	TGCGCCAGCAGCGGGCGGGGGGAGACCCAGTACTTC
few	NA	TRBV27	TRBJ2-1	CASSLGDTYNEQFF	TGTGCCAGCAGTTTGGGAGATACCTACAATGAGCAGTTCTTC
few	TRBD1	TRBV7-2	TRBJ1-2	CASSSRRDSYGYTF	TGTGCCAGCAGCTCACGCCGGGACAGCTATGGCTACACCTTC
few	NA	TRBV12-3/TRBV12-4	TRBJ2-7	CASSLGGSEQYF	TGTGCCAGCAGTTTAGGGGGGAGCGAGCAGTACTTC
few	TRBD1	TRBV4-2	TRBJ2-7	CASSLHRGPNEQYF	TGTGCCAGCAGCCTGCACAGGGGGCCAAACGAGCAGTACTTC
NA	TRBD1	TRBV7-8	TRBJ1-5	CASSPGQGVQPQHF	TGTGCCAGCAGCCCGGGACAGGGGGTCCAGCCCCAGCATTTT
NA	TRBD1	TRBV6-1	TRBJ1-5	CASSAKGTGWGQPQHF	TGTGCCAGCAGTGCTAAGGGGACAGGGTGGGGACAGCCCCAGCATTTT
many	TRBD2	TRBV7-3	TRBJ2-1	CASSLTSGGGEQFF	TGTGCCAGCAGCTTAACCAGCGGGGGAGGTGAGCAGTTCTTC
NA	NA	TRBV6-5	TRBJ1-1	CASSYSPQELNTEAFF	TGTGCCAGCAGTTACAGTCCCCAGGAGCTGAACACTGAAGCTTTCTTT
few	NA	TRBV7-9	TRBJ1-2	CASSLRQEANYGYTF	TGTGCCAGCAGCCTACGACAAGAAGCTAACTATGGCTACACCTTC
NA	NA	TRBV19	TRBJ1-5	CASSIGSGSNQPQHF	TGTGCCAGTAGTATAGGGTCTGGGAGCAATCAGCCCCAGCATTTT
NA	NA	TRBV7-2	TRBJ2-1	CASSLAITGSYNEQFF	TGTGCCAGCAGCTTAGCGATTACAGGGTCGTACAATGAGCAGTTCTTC
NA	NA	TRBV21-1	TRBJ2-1	CASSKNHLRNEQFF	TGTGCCAGCAGCAAAAACCATCTCCGCAATGAGCAGTTCTTC
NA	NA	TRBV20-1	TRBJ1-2	CSARDNNRPLYGYTF	TGCAGTGCTAGAGATAATAACAGGCCCCTCTATGGCTACACCTTC
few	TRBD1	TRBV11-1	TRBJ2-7	CASSLTGTGALSSYEQYF	TGTGCCAGCAGCTTAACCGGGACAGGGGCCCTGAGCTCCTACGAGCAGTACTTC
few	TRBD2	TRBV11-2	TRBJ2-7	CASSFSGGLYEQYF	TGTGCCAGCAGCTTTTCGGGGGGACTCTACGAGCAGTACTTC
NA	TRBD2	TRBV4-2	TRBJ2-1	CASSQDWGGIDEQFF	TGTGCCAGCAGCCAAGATTGGGGGGGAATCGATGAGCAGTTCTTC
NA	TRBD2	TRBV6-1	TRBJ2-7	CASSRSLAGVSYEQYF	TGTGCCAGCAGTCGATCGCTGGCGGGGGTCTCCTACGAGCAGTACTTC
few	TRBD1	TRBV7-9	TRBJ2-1	CASSQGALQQFF	TGTGCCAGCAGCCAGGGGGCTCTGCAGCAGTTCTTC
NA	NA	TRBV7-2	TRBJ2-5	CASTRSTRETQYF	TGTGCCAGCACCCGATCAACCCGGGAGACCCAGTACTTC
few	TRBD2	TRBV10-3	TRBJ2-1	CAISDGSGGDNEQFF	TGTGCCATCAGTGATGGCAGCGGGGGCGACAATGAGCAGTTCTTC
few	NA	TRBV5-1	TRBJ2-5	CASRQSEDSARRTQYF	TGCGCCAGCAGGCAGTCAGAGGACAGCGCCCGAAGGACCCAGTACTTC
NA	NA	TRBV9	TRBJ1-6	CASSVDRTNNSPLHF	TGTGCCAGCAGCGTAGATAGGACAAACAATTCACCCCTCCACTTT
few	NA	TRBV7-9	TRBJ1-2	CASSFPQGHGYTF	TGTGCCAGCAGCTTTCCACAGGGACATGGCTACACCTTC